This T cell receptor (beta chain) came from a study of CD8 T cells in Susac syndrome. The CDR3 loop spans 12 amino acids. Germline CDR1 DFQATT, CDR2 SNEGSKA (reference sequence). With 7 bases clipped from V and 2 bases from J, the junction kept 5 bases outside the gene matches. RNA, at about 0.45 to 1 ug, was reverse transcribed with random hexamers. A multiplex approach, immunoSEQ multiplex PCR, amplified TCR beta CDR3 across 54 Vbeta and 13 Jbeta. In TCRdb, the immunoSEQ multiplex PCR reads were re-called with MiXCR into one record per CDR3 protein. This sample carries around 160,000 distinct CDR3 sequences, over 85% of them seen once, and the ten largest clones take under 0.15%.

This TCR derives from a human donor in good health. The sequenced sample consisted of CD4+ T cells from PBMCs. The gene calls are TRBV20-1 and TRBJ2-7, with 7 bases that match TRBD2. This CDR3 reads CSGGRDAYEQYF. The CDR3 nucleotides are TGCAGTGGGGGGAGGGACGCCTACGAGCAGTACTTC.